Shown below are 20 T cell receptor beta chains from a single sample sequenced in a study of cytomegalovirus exposure and HLA in healthy donors. The PCR ran on 60 Vbeta and 13 Jbeta primers. Sequencing used immunoSEQ multiplex PCR; TCRdb keeps in-frame clones, though not all of them. Altogether 120,000 to 150,000 clones are present, roughly 80% being singletons, with the ten largest covering under 3%. The sample comprised PBMCs. The receptor set was obtained from a woman in her thirties in good health and CMV-seronegative.

V and J are TRBV7-9 and TRBJ2-5, with 9 bases aligning to TRBD1. Trimming at V came to 4 bases and at J to 7 bases, leaving 13 bases not matched to a gene. The CDR3 length is 16 residues. Germline assignment: CDR1 SEHNR and CDR2 FQNEAQ (reference sequence). The CDR3 here is CASSSRTGDGLGTQYF. The CDR3 DNA is TGTGCCAGCAGCTCCCGGACAGGGGATGGCTTAGGGACCCAGTACTTC.

The chain employs TRBV30 and TRBJ1-6; D is unclear. Per the germline V gene, CDR1 is GTSNPN and CDR2 is SVGIG (reference sequence). Trimming stripped 4 bases from V and 10 bases from J, with 14 bases between. The CDR3 totals 13 residues. The CDR3 is CAWNDEGRSPLHF. The CDR3 nucleotides read TGTGCCTGGAATGACGAGGGTAGATCACCCCTCCACTTT.

This clone has just a few counts. The V call is TRBV30, the J call TRBJ2-4; maybe TRBD1 (6 bases). Per the germline V gene, CDR1 is GTSNPN and CDR2 is SVGIG (reference sequence). V lost 0 bases to trimming and J lost 6 bases, with 12 bases between them. The CDR3 spans 14 residues. CDR3 sequence reads: CAWSVLRDTNIQYF. The DNA for the CDR3 is TGTGCCTGGAGTGTACTAAGGGACACAAACATTCAGTACTTC.

This chain connects TRBV7-3 to TRBJ1-3, with 7 bases identical to TRBD1. The CDR3 has 15 amino acids. CDR1 is SGHTA and CDR2 is FQGTGA in the germline V gene. Trimming took 5 bases from V and 2 from J; bases not matched to a gene: 6. CDR3 region: CASSINRGAGNTIYF. CDR3 DNA sequence: TGTGCCAGCAGCATTAACAGGGGTGCTGGAAACACCATATATTTT.

The CDR3 sequence is CASSSSRLAGEGYEQFF. The CDR3 nucleotides are TGTGCCAGCAGTTCGTCAAGACTAGCGGGAGAGGGCTATGAGCAGTTCTTC. J is TRBJ2-1 and V is TRBV27; 12 positions match TRBD2. The J segment lost 8 bases and the V segment lost 4 bases, leaving 12 bases of the junction unmatched. CDR1 and CDR2 (germline): MNHEY, SMNVEV (reference sequence). The CDR3 runs 17 residues.

The J gene is TRBJ2-1, the V gene TRBV28, with 8 bases fitting TRBD2. Trimming took 10 bases from V and 0 from J; bases not matched to a gene: 2. Looked up from germline, CDR1 is MDHEN and CDR2 is SYDVKM. This CDR3 is 13 amino acids long. This CDR3 reads CAIGGGSYNEQFF. In DNA, the CDR3 is TGTGCCATCGGGGGGGGCTCCTACAATGAGCAGTTCTTC.

V is TRBV2 and J is TRBJ2-7; 7 bases are a match to TRBD2. This CDR3 contains 15 residues. With V trimmed by 6 bases and J by 1 base, 9 bases remained unmatched. CDR1 is SNHLY, CDR2 FYNNEI, per germline. The CDR3 DNA sequence: TGTGCCAGCAGGGCCTGGCGGGAGTGGTCCTACGAGCAGTACTTC. It translates to CASRAWREWSYEQYF. Together with reference TRBV2 and TRBJ2-7, the CDR3 gives the full variable domain: EPEVTQTPSHQVTQMGQEVILRCVPISNHLYFYWYRQILGQKVEFLVSFYNNEISEKSEIFDDQFSVERPDGSNFTLKIRSTKLEDSAMYFCASRAWREWSYEQYFGPGTRLTVT.

This clone has a count of ten or more. The chain has TRBV7-2 and TRBJ1-1; D is unclear. The CDR3 has 14 amino acids. The V end was cut by 6 bases, the J end by 7 bases, with 18 bases between. From germline, CDR1 is SGHTA and CDR2 FQGNSA. CDR3 loop: CASSFKPGIFEAFF. The DNA of the CDR3 is TGTGCCAGCAGTTTCAAACCAGGAATATTTGAAGCTTTCTTT. Complete variable domain (other parts from reference TRBV7-2 and TRBJ1-1): GAGVSQSPSNKVTEKGKDVELRCDPISGHTALYWYRQSLGQGLEFLIYFQGNSAPDKSGLPSDRFSAERTGGSVSTLTIQRTQQEDSAVYLCASSFKPGIFEAFFGQGTRLTVV.

This chain joins TRBV7-9 and TRBJ1-6; 8 bases match TRBD1. The CDR3 runs 15 residues. The germline V gene encodes CDR1 SEHNR and CDR2 FQNEAQ (reference sequence). V shed 5 bases and J 8 bases; nucleotides not matched to a gene: 8. CDR3 residues: CASSPRGQGYSPLHF. In DNA form, the CDR3 reads TGTGCCAGCAGCCCCCGCGGACAGGGCTATTCACCCCTCCACTTT. The whole variable domain, remainder taken from reference TRBV7-9 and TRBJ1-6, is DTGVSQNPRHKITKRGQNVTFRCDPISEHNRLYWYRQTLGQGPEFLTYFQNEAQLEKSRLLSDRFSAERPKGSFSTLEIQRTEQGDSAMYLCASSPRGQGYSPLHFGNGTRLTVT.

The chain is built from TRBV30 and TRBJ1-2; D is perhaps TRBD1 (6 bases). Trimming shortened V by 2 bases and J by 4 bases, and 14 bases separated the two germline ends. Germline V lookup: CDR1 GTSNPN, CDR2 SVGIG (reference sequence). The CDR3 spans 14 residues. The CDR3, as DNA: TGTGCCTGGAGTCCGACAGGAACTCTCTATGGCTACACCTTC. This encodes CAWSPTGTLYGYTF.

This chain links TRBV6-5 with TRBJ2-2; the D is unclear. CDR1 is MNHEY, CDR2 SVGAGI, per germline. Trimming removed 6 bases at V and 2 bases at J, with 13 bases between. The CDR3 length is 15 residues. The CDR3 DNA reads as TGTGCCAGCAGGGAGCGTCCCGACAACACCGGGGAGCTGTTTTTT. Protein: CASRERPDNTGELFF.

The chain employs TRBV9 and TRBJ2-3, with D perhaps matching TRBD2 (6 bases). The CDR3 spans 17 residues. CDR1 and CDR2 (germline): SGDLS, YYNGEE. V dropped 0 bases and J dropped 0 bases, with 14 bases sitting between them. The CDR3 spells CASSVVGSLASTDTQYF. DNA of the CDR3: TGTGCCAGCAGCGTAGTGGGGAGTCTAGCGAGCACAGATACGCAGTATTTT.

The V gene is TRBV6-4, the J gene TRBJ1-5; TRBD1 might be the D (6 bases). The V gene's germline CDR1 is MRHNA and CDR2 SNTAGT. The CDR3 has 17 residues. The ends were cut back, 3 bases at V and 7 bases at J, with 22 bases in the middle. The CDR3 bases are TGTGCCAGCAGTGAGGGGACCCCCACAGGGATGAACCAGCCCCAGCATTTT. The encoded protein is CASSEGTPTGMNQPQHF.

This clone appeared once. V gene TRBV7-9 combines with J gene TRBJ1-1; TRBD1 matches at 7 bases. The CDR3 sequence is 14 residues long. The V segment lost 5 bases and the J segment 1 base; nucleotides outside the gene matches: 4. Looked up from germline, CDR1 is SEHNR and CDR2 is FQNEAQ (reference sequence). CDR3: CASSTGTANTEAFF. CDR3 nucleotides: TGTGCCAGCAGCACCGGGACAGCGAACACTGAAGCTTTCTTT. The whole variable domain, filled in from reference TRBV7-9 and TRBJ1-1, reads DTGVSQNPRHKITKRGQNVTFRCDPISEHNRLYWYRQTLGQGPEFLTYFQNEAQLEKSRLLSDRFSAERPKGSFSTLEIQRTEQGDSAMYLCASSTGTANTEAFFGQGTRLTVV.

The rearrangement uses TRBV11-2 and TRBJ2-7, with D tentatively TRBD2 (6 bases). CDR1 and CDR2 from the germline V gene are SGHAT and FQNNGV. CDR3 length: 14 amino acids. V was clipped by 1 base and J by 6 bases, with 13 bases between them. CDR3 DNA sequence: TGTGCCAGCAGCTTAGCGGGGGTACTCGGCGAGCAGTACTTC. Residues: CASSLAGVLGEQYF.

This clone appeared a few times. V gene TRBV5-1 combines with J gene TRBJ1-1; 9 bases map to TRBD1. CDR1 SGHRS and CDR2 YFSETQ come from the germline V gene. J gave up 1 base and V 6 bases, and 1 base lay outside the gene matches. This CDR3 is built from 13 residues. CDR3: CASMGQGNTEAFF. The CDR3 nucleotides read TGCGCCAGCATGGGACAGGGGAACACTGAAGCTTTCTTT.

The rearrangement uses TRBV7-9 and TRBJ2-1, with 8 positions matching TRBD2. CDR3 length equals 19 residues. Germline V gene sequence: CDR1 SEHNR, CDR2 FQNEAQ (reference sequence). Losses at the gene ends were 0 bases for V and 0 bases for J; bases not matched to a gene: 10. The CDR3 reads CASSLARGTSGVSYNEQFF. The CDR3 nucleotides are TGTGCCAGCAGCTTAGCGCGTGGAACTAGCGGAGTCTCCTACAATGAGCAGTTCTTC.

This clone was picked up one time. The chain links TRBV15 to TRBJ2-1, with 13 bases fitting TRBD2. The CDR3 covers 15 residues. V dropped 1 base and J dropped 6; count of bases not matched to a gene: 0. The germline V gene has CDR1 LNHNV and CDR2 YYDKDF (reference sequence). The chain's CDR3 is CATSRGTSGSNEQFF. The CDR3 bases are TGTGCCACCAGCAGAGGGACTAGCGGGAGCAATGAGCAGTTCTTC.

V gene TRBV19 combines with J gene TRBJ2-7; tentative D call: TRBD1 (5 bases). The V end was cut by 3 bases, the J end by 0 bases, with 12 bases between. The CDR3 is 15 amino acids. The germline CDR1 and CDR2 sequences are LNHDA and SQIVND (reference sequence). This CDR3 is CASSMELDSSYEQYF. The CDR3 DNA reads as TGTGCCAGTAGTATGGAACTTGACAGCTCCTACGAGCAGTACTTC.

The J gene is TRBJ1-2, the V gene TRBV6-5, with 12 nucleotides matching TRBD1. Per the germline V gene, CDR1 is MNHEY and CDR2 is SVGAGI. The CDR3 spans 16 residues. V was pared by 4 bases and J by 1 base, with 4 bases of the junction left unmatched. CDR3 sequence: CASSSGQGAINYGYTF. CDR3 nucleotide sequence: TGTGCCAGCAGTTCGGGACAGGGGGCGATTAACTATGGCTACACCTTC.